These 24 T cell receptor beta chains came from one sample sequenced in a study of post-analysis software for immune sequencing data. Every TCR beta cDNA library bore unique molecular identifiers. Each CDR3 protein is one row after TCRdb ran MiXCR on the PCR reads. The table records under 200,000 distinct CDR3 sequences, about 37% of them present only once. This sample comprised blood, obtained after autologous hematopoietic stem cell transplantation. The receptors originated from a girl between 5 and 17 years old with multiple sclerosis.

The J gene is TRBJ2-2, the V gene TRBV14, with 8 bases identical to TRBD2. Per germline, CDR1 SGHDN and CDR2 FVKESK. CDR3 size: 16 residues. The V gene end was trimmed by 2 bases and the J gene end by 2 bases; junction bases not matched to a gene: 4. The DNA for the CDR3 is TGTGCCAGCAGCCAAACACTAGCGGCCAACACCGGGGAGCTGTTTTTT. It codes for CASSQTLAANTGELFF. Full variable domain (outside the CDR3, taken from reference TRBV14 and TRBJ2-2): EAGVTQFPSHSVIEKGQTVTLRCDPISGHDNLYWYRRVMGKEIKFLLHFVKESKQDESGMPNNRFLAERTGGTYSTLKVQPAELEDSGVYFCASSQTLAANTGELFFGEGSRLTVL.

The chain couples TRBV20-1 to TRBJ2-7, with 12 bases fitting TRBD2. V dropped 5 bases and J dropped 11; count of bases not matched to a gene: 7. CDR3 length: 12 amino acids. CDR1 is DFQATT, CDR2 SNEGSKA, per germline (reference sequence). Here the CDR3 reads CSAQTSGSREYF. As DNA, the CDR3 is TGCAGTGCTCAGACTAGCGGGAGTCGGGAGTACTTC.

The V and J genes are TRBV29-1 and TRBJ2-1, with a weak D call TRBD1 (5 bases). Between the trimmed V and J ends, which lost 7 bases and 6 bases, there was a span of 13 bases. This CDR3 has 12 residues. Germline V lookup: CDR1 SQVTM, CDR2 ANQGSEA. The CDR3 spells CSAGRQSNEQFF. In nucleotides, the CDR3 is TGCAGCGCCGGACGACAGAGCAATGAGCAGTTCTTC.

J is TRBJ2-1 and V is TRBV27; 11 nucleotides align to TRBD2. The CDR3 totals 13 residues. V lost 10 bases to trimming and J lost 6 bases; unmatched junction nucleotides: 5. Germline-derived CDR1 and CDR2 are MNHEY and SMNVEV (reference sequence). The CDR3 loop is CAKLAGVPNEQFF. DNA of the CDR3: TGTGCCAAACTAGCGGGAGTACCCAATGAGCAGTTCTTC.

The chain couples TRBV20-1 to TRBJ1-4; D is unresolved. Trimming pared 3 bases from V and 9 bases from J, leaving 17 bases between. Per the germline V gene, CDR1 is DFQATT and CDR2 is SNEGSKA (reference sequence). The CDR3 is 14 amino acids. Here the CDR3 reads CSASTGKDRKKLFF. The CDR3 DNA is TGCAGTGCTAGCACGGGGAAAGATCGGAAAAAACTGTTTTTT.

This clonotype was recorded once. V and J are TRBV9 and TRBJ2-6; 11 bases agree with TRBD1. Germline CDR1 is SGDLS and CDR2 is YYNGEE. The CDR3 runs to 21 residues. Trimming cost V 4 bases and J 0 bases; bases outside gene matches: 15. The DNA of the CDR3 is TGTGCCAGCAGCCCCCAGGGACAGGGGGGATATACTAGCTCTGGGGCCAACGTCCTGACTTTC. Amino acid sequence: CASSPQGQGGYTSSGANVLTF.

The J gene is TRBJ1-2, the V gene TRBV20-1, with D maybe TRBD1 (6 bases). Germline V CDR1 and CDR2: DFQATT, SNEGSKA (reference sequence). V was cut by 3 bases and J by 3 bases, with 11 bases left in between. This CDR3 contains 13 residues. The CDR3 here is CSARLGGHYGYTF. The CDR3 coding sequence is TGCAGTGCTAGGCTGGGGGGCCACTATGGCTACACCTTC.

This clonotype was found a few times. J is TRBJ1-1 and V is TRBV27; TRBD1 is a possible D gene (5 bases). Germline-derived CDR1 and CDR2 are MNHEY and SMNVEV (reference sequence). The germline V and J ends were trimmed by 6 bases and 11 bases, with 16 bases remaining between them. This CDR3 is 12 amino acids long. The CDR3 DNA follows: TGTGCCAGCAGCTCCGGAGGGGTTCGGGCTTTCTTT. Protein sequence: CASSSGGVRAFF.

The chain recombines TRBV4-2 with TRBJ1-1; 7 bases match TRBD1. Germline CDR1 is LGHNA and CDR2 is YNFKEQ. CDR3 length equals 15 residues. With 4 bases clipped from V and 10 bases from J, the junction kept 15 bases outside the gene matches. The CDR3 nucleotides are TGTGCCAGCAGCCTGGGAGAGGGGGCAGGGGATACAGCTTTCTTT. Its translation is CASSLGEGAGDTAFF.

This chain links TRBV7-8 with TRBJ1-6; TRBD1 matches 8 bases. V was pared by 1 base and J by 9 bases, with 2 bases of the junction left unmatched. The germline V gene has CDR1 SGHVS and CDR2 FQNEAQ. This CDR3 is built from 14 residues. The CDR3 DNA is TGTGCCAGCAGCTTAGAAACAGGGGGTTCACCCCTCCACTTT. As protein: CASSLETGGSPLHF.

The chain couples TRBV28 to TRBJ2-7; D remains unclear. CDR3 size: 15 residues. V was shortened by 4 bases and J by 0 bases, with 13 bases between the two germline ends. Germline V gives CDR1 MDHEN, CDR2 SYDVKM. The CDR3 region is CASSSPRTGSYEQYF. CDR3 nucleotides: TGTGCCAGCAGTTCTCCCCGGACGGGCTCCTACGAGCAGTACTTC.

This chain connects TRBV5-1 to TRBJ2-5; the match to TRBD1 covers 7 bases. The trim removed 4 bases at V and 2 bases at J, leaving 8 bases unmatched. CDR3 size: 15 residues. CDR1 is SGHRS, CDR2 YFSETQ, per germline. CDR3 amino acids: CASSTGQAKQETQYF. CDR3 sequence (DNA): TGCGCCAGCAGCACCGGACAGGCAAAACAAGAGACCCAGTACTTC. The full variable domain, its missing parts supplied by reference TRBV5-1 and TRBJ2-5, is KAGVTQTPRYLIKTRGQQVTLSCSPISGHRSVSWYQQTPGQGLQFLFEYFSETQRNKGNFPGRFSGRQFSNSRSEMNVSTLELGDSALYLCASSTGQAKQETQYFGPGTRLLVL.

V and J are TRBV7-6 and TRBJ1-4; D remains unclear. V shed 4 bases and J shed 2 bases, with 5 bases lying between them. Germline V gene lookup returns CDR1 SGHVS and CDR2 FNYEAQ. This CDR3 region has 13 residues. The CDR3 nucleotides are TGTGCCAGCAGCTCGGGGACTAATGAAAAACTGTTTTTT. Translated: CASSSGTNEKLFF. The full variable domain, with the rest looked up from reference TRBV7-6 and TRBJ1-4, is GAGVSQSPRYKVTKRGQDVALRCDPISGHVSLYWYRQALGQGPEFLTYFNYEAQQDKSGLPNDRFSAERPEGSISTLTIQRTEQRDSAMYRCASSSGTNEKLFFGSGTQLSVL.

The rearrangement uses TRBV20-1 and TRBJ2-1; the D is unclear. The CDR3 length is 14 residues. Looked up from germline, CDR1 is DFQATT and CDR2 is SNEGSKA (reference sequence). V lost 3 bases and J lost 0, with 9 bases in between. This CDR3 is CSASKGSSYNEQFF. Written as DNA, the CDR3 is TGCAGTGCTAGCAAGGGTAGCTCCTACAATGAGCAGTTCTTC.

This clonotype was seen a few times. The V and J genes are TRBV9 and TRBJ2-7, with D maybe TRBD2 (6 bases). CDR1 and CDR2 (germline): SGDLS, YYNGEE. This CDR3 has 14 amino acids. The V and J ends lost 4 bases and 3 bases respectively, with 14 bases between them. The CDR3 loop reads CASSSGGAHYEQYF. The CDR3, as DNA: TGTGCCAGCAGCTCCGGAGGGGCCCACTACGAGCAGTACTTC.

This clonotype came up a few times. This chain uses TRBV20-1 with TRBJ2-5; 13 bases map to TRBD2. This CDR3 has 15 residues. Germline V gene data show CDR1 as DFQATT and CDR2 as SNEGSKA (reference sequence). The ends lost 3 bases at V and 2 bases at J; junction bases unmatched: 3. CDR3 protein: CSARWGLAGQETQYF. The DNA for the CDR3 is TGCAGTGCTAGGTGGGGACTAGCGGGGCAAGAGACCCAGTACTTC.

The chain recombines TRBV2 with TRBJ1-2; D remains unclear. V lost 4 bases and J 2 bases, leaving 8 bases between the germline ends. The CDR3 spans 13 residues. From germline, CDR1 is SNHLY and CDR2 FYNNEI. The CDR3 DNA is TGTGCCAGCAGTGGCCCCGCAAACTATGGCTACACCTTC. It encodes CASSGPANYGYTF.

This clonotype has at least ten counts. The chain uses TRBV24-1 and TRBJ2-3; D gene ambiguous. The CDR3 length is 11 residues. Germline CDR1 is KGHDR and CDR2 is SFDVKD. The ends were cut back, 7 bases at V and 6 bases at J, with 7 bases in the middle. Here the CDR3 DNA reads TGTGCCACCAGCGTCCGGGATACGCAGTATTTT. It translates to CATSVRDTQYF.

The V and J genes are TRBV30 and TRBJ2-4; 9 nucleotides agree with TRBD2. From germline, CDR1 is GTSNPN and CDR2 SVGIG (reference sequence). Trimming took 5 bases from V and 13 from J; bases not matched to a gene: 9. The CDR3 covers 12 residues. The CDR3 nucleotides read TGTGCCTGGCAGCGGGGGGAGGTGGAGCAGTACTTC. It is translated as CAWQRGEVEQYF.

V is TRBV7-2 and J is TRBJ1-2; 8 bases align to TRBD1. The germline CDR1 and CDR2 sequences are SGHTA and FQGNSA. The junction had 9 bases not matched to a gene; V was cut back by 4 bases and J by 5 bases. This CDR3 is built from 15 residues. CDR3 loop: CASSSPDRALYGYTF. The CDR3 bases are TGTGCCAGCAGCTCCCCGGACAGGGCCCTTTATGGCTACACCTTC.

The chain combines TRBV7-2 with TRBJ2-7, with 11 bases matching TRBD1. Germline V lookup: CDR1 SGHTA, CDR2 FQGNSA. V was clipped by 5 bases and J by 4 bases; unmatched bases: 7. There are 15 residues in the CDR3. CDR3 sequence reads: CASSRTGTGGYEQYF. In DNA form, the CDR3 reads TGTGCCAGCAGCCGAACCGGGACAGGGGGATACGAGCAGTACTTC.

The chain has TRBV6-5 and TRBJ1-6, with no clear D. Between the trimmed V and J ends, which lost 0 bases and 2 bases, there was a span of 5 bases. The CDR3 length is 15 residues. CDR1 and CDR2 (germline): MNHEY, SVGAGI. The DNA for the CDR3 is TGTGCCAGCAGTTACTCGCAGGCCTATAATTCACCCCTCCACTTT. It codes for CASSYSQAYNSPLHF.

This clonotype was seen more than once but under ten times. The rearrangement uses TRBV27 and TRBJ1-1; D is possibly TRBD1 (5 bases). The CDR3 sequence is 14 residues long. V gave up 2 bases and J gave up 4 bases, with 11 bases separating them. CDR1 and CDR2 from the germline V gene are MNHEY and SMNVEV (reference sequence). CDR3 DNA: TGTGCCAGCAGTTTAGCCAGGGTGGGCACTGAAGCTTTCTTT. It codes for CASSLARVGTEAFF.

The J gene is TRBJ2-7, the V gene TRBV5-1; 9 positions agree with TRBD1. V gave up 3 bases and J gave up 0 bases; unmatched junction bases: 4. This CDR3 region has 15 residues. From germline, CDR1 is SGHRS and CDR2 YFSETQ. For the CDR3, the DNA is TGCGCCAGCAGCTACGGGACAGGGAACTCCTACGAGCAGTACTTC. This translates into CASSYGTGNSYEQYF.